The next 6 T cell receptor beta chains were all read from a single sample in a study of cytomegalovirus exposure and HLA in healthy donors. Vbeta (60) and Jbeta (13) primers were used in the PCR. Assay: immunoSEQ multiplex PCR; the TCRdb copy retains only in-frame clones and omits some. There are some 100,000 clones in the sample; roughly 75% occur only once, and around an eighth lies in the top ten. Sequenced material: PBMCs. The receptors were sampled from a male donor in good health and CMV-seropositive.

The table lists this clone with a few counts. V gene TRBV2 combines with J gene TRBJ1-5, with TRBD1 matching 11 bases. This CDR3 region has 15 residues. Per the germline V gene, CDR1 is SNHLY and CDR2 is FYNNEI. V gave up 3 bases and J gave up 11 bases; unmatched junction bases: 9. The CDR3 here is CASSEPDRGLGSQHF. In DNA form, the CDR3 reads TGTGCCAGCAGTGAGCCGGACAGGGGGCTTGGTTCCCAGCATTTT. Complete variable domain (other parts from reference TRBV2 and TRBJ1-5): EPEVTQTPSHQVTQMGQEVILRCVPISNHLYFYWYRQILGQKVEFLVSFYNNEISEKSEIFDDQFSVERPDGSNFTLKIRSTKLEDSAMYFCASSEPDRGLGSQHFGDGTRLSIL.

A few counts support this clone. The chain uses TRBV4-1 and TRBJ2-1; tentative D call: TRBD1 (5 bases). This CDR3 is built from 16 residues. V shed 0 bases and J shed 7 bases, with 16 bases lying between them. In germline, CDR1 is MGHRA, CDR2 YSYEKL. The CDR3, as DNA: TGCGCCAGCAGCCAAGATCGGACGGCGAAGGGGAATGAGCAGTTCTTC. Residues: CASSQDRTAKGNEQFF.

The chain is built from TRBV5-1 and TRBJ2-5, with D unclear. Germline values: CDR1 SGHRS, CDR2 YFSETQ. The CDR3 extends over 14 amino acids. With 1 base removed from V and 1 base from J, the gap between germline ends came to 8 bases. CDR3 DNA sequence: TGCGCCAGCAGCTTGAGGCAGGCCCAAGAGACCCAGTACTTC. Protein: CASSLRQAQETQYF. The complete variable domain, with remaining parts taken from reference TRBV5-1 and TRBJ2-5, reads KAGVTQTPRYLIKTRGQQVTLSCSPISGHRSVSWYQQTPGQGLQFLFEYFSETQRNKGNFPGRFSGRQFSNSRSEMNVSTLELGDSALYLCASSLRQAQETQYFGPGTRLLVL.

This rearrangement joins TRBV10-1 to TRBJ1-3; no clear D gene. The CDR3 extends over 16 amino acids. The germline V gene has CDR1 WNHNN and CDR2 SYGVQD (reference sequence). V dropped 4 bases and J dropped 0 bases, with 13 bases sitting between them. DNA of the CDR3: TGCGCCAGCAGTGGCTATATAAAGAGCTCTGGAAACACCATATATTTT. Translated: CASSGYIKSSGNTIYF.

The chain employs TRBV4-3 and TRBJ2-7; tentative D call: TRBD2 (5 bases). CDR1 is LGHNA, CDR2 YSLEER, per germline. Trimming took off 0 bases at V and 4 bases at J, with 13 bases between the two ends. The CDR3 is 15 residues long. The CDR3 here is CASSQDRLSGYEQYF. The CDR3 DNA reads TGCGCCAGCAGCCAAGATCGTCTTTCGGGGTACGAGCAGTACTTC.

The chain has TRBV6-1 and TRBJ2-3; TRBD1 is a possible D gene (5 bases). This CDR3 is built from 14 residues. Germline V gives CDR1 MNHNS, CDR2 SASEGT. V dropped 4 bases and J dropped 1 base, with 9 bases sitting between them. This CDR3 is CASSGRVGTDTQYF. The CDR3 region has the DNA TGTGCCAGCAGTGGCAGGGTAGGCACAGATACGCAGTATTTT.